The TCR beta chain under discussion was sequenced for a study of response to subunit inactivated influenza vaccine. From the RT-PCR reads, TCRdb called clonotypes with MiXCR, one entry per CDR3 protein. The table records approximately 680,000 distinct CDR3 sequences, roughly 14% of them present only once. About this clonotype: Its matching antigen is unknown.

Study conclusions and caveats: T cells newly recruited by each seasonal influenza vaccination are few, the authors suggested.

Per the germline V gene, CDR1 is SGHKS and CDR2 is YYEKEE (reference sequence). CDR3 length: 17 amino acids. J lost 0 bases, V lost 4 bases, and 11 bases had no gene match. The chain carries TRBV5-5 and TRBJ2-7; the match to TRBD1 covers 9 bases. The starting material was PBMCs from blood, obtained 12 days after vaccination. This receptor was identified in a man aged 50 to 59 who received an inactivated influenza vaccine. CDR3 sequence reads: CASSHNFDRGYSYEQYF. The CDR3 DNA reads as TGTGCCAGCAGCCACAATTTCGACAGGGGGTACTCCTACGAGCAGTACTTC.